The 9 T cell receptor beta chains listed next were all sequenced from one sample in a study of shared clonotypes between healthy human individuals. TCRdb's copy holds only in-frame clones and misses some; the assay was immunoSEQ multiplex PCR. The sample has a few million clones, about 92% seen once; the top ten hold roughly 0.14%. The sequenced sample consisted of naive CD4+ T cells sorted from blood. As to subset: CD45RA+ positively selected. Receptor source: a man aged 18-30 years in good health.

A remark on this clone: The same CDR3 can be traced to other DNA sequences in this sample. V usage is TRBV28 and J usage is TRBJ2-7; TRBD1 matches 7 bases. There are 13 residues in the CDR3. With 6 bases clipped from V and 0 bases from J, the junction kept 2 bases outside the gene matches. The germline V gene encodes CDR1 MDHEN and CDR2 SYDVKM. The CDR3 nucleotides are TGTGCCAGCAGACGACAGGGCTCCTACGAGCAGTACTTC. Its translation: CASRRQGSYEQYF.

V and J are TRBV19 and TRBJ2-3; 8 nucleotides align to TRBD2. The V and J ends lost 6 bases and 1 base, in that order; junction bases with no gene match: 6. Germline CDR1 and CDR2: LNHDA and SQIVND (reference sequence). The CDR3 extends over 15 amino acids. CDR3 region: CASRLTSGRTDTQYF. The CDR3 DNA reads as TGTGCCAGTAGATTAACTAGCGGCCGCACAGATACGCAGTATTTT.

This chain joins TRBV27 and TRBJ1-1, with 8 bases aligning to TRBD1. Germline-derived CDR1 and CDR2 are MNHEY and SMNVEV (reference sequence). V trimming: 7 bases; J trimming: 1 base; junction bases outside the gene matches: 17. The CDR3 runs 18 residues. CDR3 region: CASIPPPGGKVGNTEAFF. In nucleotides, the CDR3 is TGTGCCAGCATTCCCCCCCCAGGGGGCAAAGTGGGGAACACTGAAGCTTTCTTT.

The CDR3 region is CSVGLAGGINTQYF. CDR3 DNA sequence: TGCAGCGTTGGACTAGCGGGAGGTATTAATACGCAGTATTTT. The chain employs TRBV29-1 and TRBJ2-3; the match to TRBD2 covers 13 bases. This CDR3 is built from 14 residues. V shed 4 bases and J 7 bases; nucleotides not matched to a gene: 5. Germline CDR1 and CDR2: SQVTM and ANQGSEA.

This clone was recorded once. J is TRBJ2-1 and V is TRBV10-3; D is uncertain. Germline CDR1 reads ENHRY; CDR2 reads SYGVKD. This CDR3 is 14 amino acids long. The germline V and J ends were trimmed by 0 bases and 5 bases, with 8 bases remaining between them. CDR3 protein: CAISESKGDNEQFF. In DNA, the CDR3 is TGTGCCATCAGTGAGTCGAAGGGCGACAATGAGCAGTTCTTC.

As for this clone: Other DNA sequences in the same sample also yield this CDR3. J is TRBJ1-2 and V is TRBV20-1; TRBD1 is a possible D gene (5 bases). CDR1 and CDR2 (germline): DFQATT, SNEGSKA (reference sequence). V lost 7 bases and J lost 3, with 9 bases in between. This CDR3 contains 11 residues. DNA for the CDR3: TGCAGTGGGGGAGGGGACTATGGCTACACCTTC. It specifies CSGGGDYGYTF.

This clone was observed a single time. The chain carries TRBV4-3 and TRBJ2-2; tentatively, D is TRBD2 (6 bases). Germline assignment: CDR1 LGHNA and CDR2 YSLEER. CDR3 length equals 16 residues. The V gene lost 3 bases and the J gene lost 2 bases, with 13 bases spanning the gap. CDR3 region: CASSQVLAVNTGELFF. The CDR3 nucleotides are TGCGCCAGCAGCCAGGTGTTAGCGGTTAACACCGGGGAGCTGTTTTTT.

CDR3 protein: CASCGTRSFEQYF. Written as DNA, the CDR3 is TGTGCCAGCTGCGGGACAAGATCTTTCGAGCAGTACTTC. This chain connects TRBV6-1 to TRBJ2-7; D assignment may be TRBD1 or TRBD2 (6 bases each). The CDR3 spans 13 residues. The germline V and J ends were trimmed by 8 bases and 6 bases, with 17 bases remaining between them. Germline CDR1 reads MNHNS; CDR2 reads SASEGT.

The rearrangement joins TRBV9 to TRBJ1-5; no clear D gene. Trimming removed 4 bases at V and 3 bases at J, with 14 bases between. The CDR3 contains 15 residues. Germline values: CDR1 SGDLS, CDR2 YYNGEE. DNA for the CDR3: TGTGCCAGCAGCCCAGAGGCGGACGCCAATCAGCCCCAGCATTTT. As protein: CASSPEADANQPQHF.